This TCR beta chain appears in the sequencing data of a study of T cells after yellow fever vaccination. Germline V gives CDR1 MGHRA, CDR2 YSYEKL. Trimming at V came to 1 base and at J to 4 bases, leaving 5 bases not matched to a gene. This CDR3 region has 15 residues. This clonotype was seen more than once but under ten times. TCRdb used MiXCR to reprocess the 5' RACE reads, holding one entry per CDR3 protein. The sample lists tens of thousands of distinct CDR3 sequences; around 7% were seen once. Sample: CD8+ T cells sorted from PBMCs, taken about 10 days after the first yellow fever vaccination. The clonotype comes from a man between 18 and 29 years old who received the YFV17D yellow fever vaccine. V and J are TRBV4-1 and TRBJ2-5; 8 bases are a match to TRBD1. The chain's CDR3 is CASSQGSRGLETQYF. DNA for the CDR3: TGCGCCAGCAGCCAAGGGTCCAGGGGGCTAGAGACCCAGTACTTC.